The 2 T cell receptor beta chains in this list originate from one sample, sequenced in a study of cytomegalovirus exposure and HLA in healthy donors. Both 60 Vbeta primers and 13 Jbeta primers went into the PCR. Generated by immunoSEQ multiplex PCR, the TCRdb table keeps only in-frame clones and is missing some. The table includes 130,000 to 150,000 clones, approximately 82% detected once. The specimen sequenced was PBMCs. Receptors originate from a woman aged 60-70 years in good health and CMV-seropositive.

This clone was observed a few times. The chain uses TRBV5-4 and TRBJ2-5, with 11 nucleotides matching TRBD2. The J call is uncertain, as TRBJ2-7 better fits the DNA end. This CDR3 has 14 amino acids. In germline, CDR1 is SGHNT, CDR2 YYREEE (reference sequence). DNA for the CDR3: TGTGCCAGCAGCTTGGGGACTAGCGGGTACGAGCAGTACTTC. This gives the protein CASSLGTSGYEQYF.

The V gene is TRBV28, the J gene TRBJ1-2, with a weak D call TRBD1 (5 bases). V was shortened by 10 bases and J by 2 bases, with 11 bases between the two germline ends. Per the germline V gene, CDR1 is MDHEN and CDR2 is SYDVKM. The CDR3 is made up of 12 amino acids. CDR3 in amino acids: CATGGPNYGYTF. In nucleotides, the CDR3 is TGTGCCACCGGGGGTCCCAACTATGGCTACACCTTC.